This T cell receptor (beta chain) was profiled in a study of T cell repertoires in cytomegalovirus infection. The wider study: It was the public TCR beta signatures that indicated both CMV infection and matching HLA type.

Broader study findings: The ex vivo response was dominated by HLA-C-restricted CMV-specific TCR beta clonotypes.

A note on this clonotype: As yet, its antigen is unknown.

One entry per CDR3 protein results from TCRdb running MiXCR on the reads. The sample holds fewer than 550,000 distinct CDR3 sequences, roughly a third seen once. The germline gives CDR1 WSHSY, CDR2 SAAADI. V lost 6 bases and J lost 9, with 12 bases in between. The CDR3 totals 12 residues. Sequenced: PBMCs. The chain recombines TRBV10-2 with TRBJ2-1; D not resolved. The origin of this receptor is a human donor in good health (CMV status not recorded). Some clones in this sample may be carry-over from other donors' samples. The CDR3 region is CASSRLIREQFF. The CDR3 coding sequence is TGCGCCAGCAGCCGCCTTATCCGTGAGCAGTTCTTC.